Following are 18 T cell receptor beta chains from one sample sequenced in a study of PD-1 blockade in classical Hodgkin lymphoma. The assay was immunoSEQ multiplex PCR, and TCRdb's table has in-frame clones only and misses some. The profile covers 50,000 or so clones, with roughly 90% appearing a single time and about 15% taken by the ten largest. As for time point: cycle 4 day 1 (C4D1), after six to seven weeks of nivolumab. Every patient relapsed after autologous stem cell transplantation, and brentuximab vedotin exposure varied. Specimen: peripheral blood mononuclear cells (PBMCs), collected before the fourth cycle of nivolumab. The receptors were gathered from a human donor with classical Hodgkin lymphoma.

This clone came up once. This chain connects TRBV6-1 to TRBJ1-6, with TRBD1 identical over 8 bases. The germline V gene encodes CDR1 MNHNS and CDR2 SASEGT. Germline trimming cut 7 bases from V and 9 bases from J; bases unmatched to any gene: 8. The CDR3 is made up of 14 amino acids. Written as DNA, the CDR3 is TGTGCCAGCAAAAAGACAGGGGAGGGTTCACCCCTCCACTTT. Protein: CASKKTGEGSPLHF.

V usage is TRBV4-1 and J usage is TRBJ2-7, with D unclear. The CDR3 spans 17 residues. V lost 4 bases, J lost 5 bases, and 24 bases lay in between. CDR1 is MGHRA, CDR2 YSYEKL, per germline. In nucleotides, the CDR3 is TGCGCCAGCAGCCGTTTGCCTAATGAACCCTCTGGCGACGAGCAGTACTTC. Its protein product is CASSRLPNEPSGDEQYF.

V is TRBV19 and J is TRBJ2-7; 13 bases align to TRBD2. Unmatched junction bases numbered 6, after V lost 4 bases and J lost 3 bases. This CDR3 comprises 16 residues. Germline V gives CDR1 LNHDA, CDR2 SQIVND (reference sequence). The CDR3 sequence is CASSTVTSGRVYEQYF. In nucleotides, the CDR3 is TGTGCCAGTAGTACCGTTACTAGCGGGAGGGTCTACGAGCAGTACTTC. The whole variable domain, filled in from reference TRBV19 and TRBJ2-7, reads DGGITQSPKYLFRKEGQNVTLSCEQNLNHDAMYWYRQDPGQGLRLIYYSQIVNDFQKGDIAEGYSVSREKKESFPLTVTSAQKNPTAFYLCASSTVTSGRVYEQYFGPGTRLTVT.

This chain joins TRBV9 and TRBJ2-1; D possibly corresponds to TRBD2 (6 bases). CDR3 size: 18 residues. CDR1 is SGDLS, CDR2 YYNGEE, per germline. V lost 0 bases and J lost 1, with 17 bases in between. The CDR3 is CASSVEGAAGRSYNEQFF. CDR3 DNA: TGTGCCAGCAGCGTAGAAGGTGCGGCGGGACGATCCTACAATGAGCAGTTCTTC.

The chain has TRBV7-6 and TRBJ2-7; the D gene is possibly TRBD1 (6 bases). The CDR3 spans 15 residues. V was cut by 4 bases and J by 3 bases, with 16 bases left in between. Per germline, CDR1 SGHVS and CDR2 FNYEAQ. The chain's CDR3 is CASSSGQGWFYEQYF. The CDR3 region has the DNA TGTGCCAGCAGCTCGGGGCAGGGGTGGTTCTACGAGCAGTACTTC.

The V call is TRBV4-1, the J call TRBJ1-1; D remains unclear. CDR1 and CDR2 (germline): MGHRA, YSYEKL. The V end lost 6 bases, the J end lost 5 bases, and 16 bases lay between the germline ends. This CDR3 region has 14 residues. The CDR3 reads CASRAPSTGTEAFF. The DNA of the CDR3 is TGCGCCAGCAGAGCCCCATCGACCGGGACTGAAGCTTTCTTT.

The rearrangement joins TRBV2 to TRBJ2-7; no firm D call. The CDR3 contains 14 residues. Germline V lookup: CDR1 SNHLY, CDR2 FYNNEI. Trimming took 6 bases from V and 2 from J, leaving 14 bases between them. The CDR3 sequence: CASRPAPRPYEQYF. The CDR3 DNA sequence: TGTGCCAGCAGGCCGGCACCTAGGCCCTACGAGCAGTACTTC. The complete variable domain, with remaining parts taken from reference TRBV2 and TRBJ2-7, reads EPEVTQTPSHQVTQMGQEVILRCVPISNHLYFYWYRQILGQKVEFLVSFYNNEISEKSEIFDDQFSVERPDGSNFTLKIRSTKLEDSAMYFCASRPAPRPYEQYFGPGTRLTVT.

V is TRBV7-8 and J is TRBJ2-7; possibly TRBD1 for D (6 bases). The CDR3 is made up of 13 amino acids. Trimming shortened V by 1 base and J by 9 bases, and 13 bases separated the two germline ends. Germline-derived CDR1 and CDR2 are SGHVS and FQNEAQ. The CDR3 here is CASSLGPLGGQYF. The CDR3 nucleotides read TGTGCCAGCAGCTTAGGTCCTCTAGGGGGGCAGTACTTC.

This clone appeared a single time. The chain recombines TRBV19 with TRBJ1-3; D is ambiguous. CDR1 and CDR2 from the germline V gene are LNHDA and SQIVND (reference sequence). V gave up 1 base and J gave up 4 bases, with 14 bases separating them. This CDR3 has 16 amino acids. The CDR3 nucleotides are TGTGCCAGTAGTATAGTAGTGGATCCGCCCGGAAACACCATATATTTT. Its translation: CASSIVVDPPGNTIYF.

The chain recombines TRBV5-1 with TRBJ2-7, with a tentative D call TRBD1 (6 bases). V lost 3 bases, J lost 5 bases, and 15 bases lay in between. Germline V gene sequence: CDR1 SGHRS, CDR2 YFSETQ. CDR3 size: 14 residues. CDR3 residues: CASSSTGKGDEQYF. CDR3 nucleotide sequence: TGCGCCAGCAGCTCGACAGGCAAAGGAGACGAGCAGTACTTC.

The CDR3 DNA reads TGTGCCAGCAGTACATTAGACAGGGGACCTGGAAACACCATATATTTT. Translation gives CASSTLDRGPGNTIYF. This chain joins TRBV28 and TRBJ1-3, with 8 positions matching TRBD1. The CDR3 extends over 16 amino acids. The V gene's germline CDR1 is MDHEN and CDR2 SYDVKM. With 5 bases clipped from V and 2 bases from J, the junction kept 8 bases outside the gene matches.

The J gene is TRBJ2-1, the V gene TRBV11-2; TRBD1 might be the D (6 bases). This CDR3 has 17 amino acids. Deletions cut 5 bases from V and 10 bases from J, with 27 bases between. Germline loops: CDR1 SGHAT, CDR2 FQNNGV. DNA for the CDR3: TGTGCCAGCAGCGCACTAGGGGGACCCCGATTCGTCGGGGAGCAGTTCTTC. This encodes CASSALGGPRFVGEQFF.

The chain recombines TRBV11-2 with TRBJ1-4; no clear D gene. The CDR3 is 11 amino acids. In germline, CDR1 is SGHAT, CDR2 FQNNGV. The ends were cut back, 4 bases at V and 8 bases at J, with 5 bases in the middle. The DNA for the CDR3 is TGTGCCAGCAGCTCCTACGAAAAACTGTTTTTT. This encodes CASSSYEKLFF.

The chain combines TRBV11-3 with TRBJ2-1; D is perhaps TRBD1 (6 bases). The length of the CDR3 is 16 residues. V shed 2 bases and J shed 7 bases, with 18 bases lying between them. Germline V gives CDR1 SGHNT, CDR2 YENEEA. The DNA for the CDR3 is TGTGCCAGCAGCTTACAATCCCCGGGACACACGAATGAGCAGTTCTTC. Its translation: CASSLQSPGHTNEQFF.

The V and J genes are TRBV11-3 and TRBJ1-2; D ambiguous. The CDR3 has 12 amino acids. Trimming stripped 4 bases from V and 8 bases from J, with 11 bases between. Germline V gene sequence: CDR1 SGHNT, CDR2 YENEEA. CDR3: CASSSGPSGYTF. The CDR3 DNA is TGTGCCAGCAGCTCAGGACCGAGCGGCTACACCTTC.

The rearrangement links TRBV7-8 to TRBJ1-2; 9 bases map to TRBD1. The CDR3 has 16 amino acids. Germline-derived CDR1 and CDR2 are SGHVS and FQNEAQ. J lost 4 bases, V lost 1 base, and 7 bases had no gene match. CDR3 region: CASSLVLGQGTYGYTF. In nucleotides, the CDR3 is TGTGCCAGCAGCTTAGTTTTGGGACAGGGAACCTATGGCTACACCTTC.

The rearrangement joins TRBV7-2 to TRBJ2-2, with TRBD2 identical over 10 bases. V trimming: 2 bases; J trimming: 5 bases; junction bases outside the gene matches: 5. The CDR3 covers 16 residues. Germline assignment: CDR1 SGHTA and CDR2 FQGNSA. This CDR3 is CASSLHTSGKTGELFF. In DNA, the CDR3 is TGTGCCAGCAGCTTACATACTAGCGGGAAAACCGGGGAGCTGTTTTTT.

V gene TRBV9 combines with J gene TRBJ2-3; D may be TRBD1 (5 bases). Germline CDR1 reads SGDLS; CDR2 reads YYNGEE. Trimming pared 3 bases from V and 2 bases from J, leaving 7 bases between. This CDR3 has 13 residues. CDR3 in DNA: TGTGCCAGCAGCGCGACAGTCACAGATACGCAGTATTTT. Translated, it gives CASSATVTDTQYF.